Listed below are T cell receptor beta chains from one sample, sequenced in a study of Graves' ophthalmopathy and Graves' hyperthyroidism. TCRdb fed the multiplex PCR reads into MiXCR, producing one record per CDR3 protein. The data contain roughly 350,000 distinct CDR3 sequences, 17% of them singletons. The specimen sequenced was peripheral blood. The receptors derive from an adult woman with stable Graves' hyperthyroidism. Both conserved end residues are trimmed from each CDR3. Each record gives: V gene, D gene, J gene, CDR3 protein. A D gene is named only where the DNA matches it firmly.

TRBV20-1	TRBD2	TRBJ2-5	SATGGGPETQY
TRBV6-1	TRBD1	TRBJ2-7	ASSELRTGVYEQY
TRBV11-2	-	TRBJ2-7	ASSLSLGGTGTYEQY
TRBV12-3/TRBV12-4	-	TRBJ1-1	ASSLGGAIGENTEAF
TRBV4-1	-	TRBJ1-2	ASSQEAYGYT
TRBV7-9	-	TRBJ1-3	ASTWMPPGDTIY
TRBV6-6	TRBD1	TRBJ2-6	ASRPMPLDRGYGANVLT
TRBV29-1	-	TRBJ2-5	SSRGGGGEETQY
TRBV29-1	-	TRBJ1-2	SVDLPDSYGYT
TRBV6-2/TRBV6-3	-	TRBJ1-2	ASSWSRYGYT
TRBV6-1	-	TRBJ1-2	ASDRGDGYT
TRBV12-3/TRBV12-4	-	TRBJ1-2	ASRLAAGPYGYT
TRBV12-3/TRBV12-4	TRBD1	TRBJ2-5	ASNALQGARETQY
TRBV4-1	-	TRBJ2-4	ASSQPTEPLAKNIQY
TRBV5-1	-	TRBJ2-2	ASQTGDTGELF
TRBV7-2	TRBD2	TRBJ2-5	ASSSWDYGGSGSQY
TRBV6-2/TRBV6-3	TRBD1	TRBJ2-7	ASSTTGPDLYEQY
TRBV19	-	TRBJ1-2	ASSIGGSDGYT
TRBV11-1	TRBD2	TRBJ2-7	ASSLAHSGSSYEQY
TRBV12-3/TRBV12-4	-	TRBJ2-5	ASSRIAGIGETQY
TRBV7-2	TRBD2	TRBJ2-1	ASSQVRLAVYNEQF
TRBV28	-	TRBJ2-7	ASSLYGLHYEQY
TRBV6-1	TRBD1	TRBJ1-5	ASTKQGANQPQH
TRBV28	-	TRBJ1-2	ASSLLQDYGYT
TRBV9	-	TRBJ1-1	ASSLRVEAF
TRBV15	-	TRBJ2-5	ATSRPQGRETQY
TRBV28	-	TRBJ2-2	ASMGEWGTGELF
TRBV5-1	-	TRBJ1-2	ASSRRVLGAGDGYT
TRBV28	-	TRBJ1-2	ASTPAGTFYGYT
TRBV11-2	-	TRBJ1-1	ASSLWGWVAEMNTEAF
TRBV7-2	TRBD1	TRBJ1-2	ASSLDDRVGYGYT
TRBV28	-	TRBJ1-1	ASRGPQGNTEAF
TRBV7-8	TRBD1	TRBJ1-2	ASSPSRTGFYGYT
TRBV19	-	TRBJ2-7	ASSIMSSSYEQY
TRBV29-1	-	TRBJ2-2	SVDTGGTGELF
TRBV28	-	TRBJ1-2	ASSLGLSNYGYT
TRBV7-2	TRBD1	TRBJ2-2	ASSLAYRGPPNTGELF
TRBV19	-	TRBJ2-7	ASSPGLAEQY
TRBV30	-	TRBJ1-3	AWSRPSGNTIY
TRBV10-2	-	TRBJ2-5	ASSEWRIQETQY
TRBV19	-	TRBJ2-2	ASSTSLAAGLNTGELF
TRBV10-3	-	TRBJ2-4	AISESREATAKNIQY
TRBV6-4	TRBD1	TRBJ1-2	ASRFTGGDRTNYGYT
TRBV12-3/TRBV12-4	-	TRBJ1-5	ASSLGGKGNQPQH